The 4 T cell receptor beta chains reported below all come from one sample, sequenced in a study of early T cells in non-severe SARS-CoV-2 infection (dated by TCRdb to about 2021). Library generation was performed with 5' RACE. The run used a NextSeq 500. TCRdb trimmed the raw reads at Q25, called clones with MiXCR and kept productive beta chains. Each record represents a unique CDR3 protein, reported with the most common genes and DNA among its rows. This sample gives about 98,000 distinct CDR3 sequences in total; about 12% of them show up just once. About 6% of the sample is in the top ten clones. The sequenced material came from whole blood. The receptor set was obtained from an adult who was a healthcare worker with PCR-confirmed SARS-CoV-2 infection or an uninfected control (not recorded which).

This clonotype was detected ten times or more. The chain uses TRBV20-1 and TRBJ2-1; no reliable D call. CDR1 is DFQATT and CDR2 is SNEGSKA in the germline V gene (reference sequence). V shed 3 bases and J shed 4 bases, with 13 bases lying between them. There are 14 residues in the CDR3. CDR3 bases: TGCAGTGCTAGTCGCGGAAATAATTACAATGAGCAGTTCTTC. Its protein is CSASRGNNYNEQFF.

V and J are TRBV10-3 and TRBJ2-1, with a possible D match to TRBD2 (6 bases). This CDR3 comprises 17 residues. The germline CDR1 and CDR2 sequences are ENHRY and SYGVKD. V lost 4 bases and J 4 bases, leaving 20 bases between the germline ends. As DNA, the CDR3 is TGTGCCATCAGTGGCGGGGAAGGGACTCCCAGATACAATGAGCAGTTCTTC. Translated, it gives CAISGGEGTPRYNEQFF.

Only a few counts were recorded for this clonotype. The J gene is TRBJ2-7, the V gene TRBV5-6; possibly TRBD1 or TRBD2 for D (6 bases each). Trimming cost V 4 bases and J 5 bases, with 13 bases left between them. CDR1 SGHDT and CDR2 YYEEEE come from the germline V gene. The CDR3 is 13 amino acids. The CDR3 nucleotides are TGTGCCAGCAGCCGGGGGACAAACCACGAGCAGTACTTC. Encoded protein: CASSRGTNHEQYF.

About this clonotype itself: The germline gene is not matched at one end of the junction; a read error may be the cause. The chain uses TRBV28 and TRBJ2-3; D unresolved. The CDR3 is made up of 13 amino acids. Germline CDR1 MDHEN, CDR2 SYDVKM. The CDR3, as DNA: TGTGCCTGCAGTTCGCAGGGCACAGATACGCAGTATTTT. Its protein is CACSSQGTDTQYF.